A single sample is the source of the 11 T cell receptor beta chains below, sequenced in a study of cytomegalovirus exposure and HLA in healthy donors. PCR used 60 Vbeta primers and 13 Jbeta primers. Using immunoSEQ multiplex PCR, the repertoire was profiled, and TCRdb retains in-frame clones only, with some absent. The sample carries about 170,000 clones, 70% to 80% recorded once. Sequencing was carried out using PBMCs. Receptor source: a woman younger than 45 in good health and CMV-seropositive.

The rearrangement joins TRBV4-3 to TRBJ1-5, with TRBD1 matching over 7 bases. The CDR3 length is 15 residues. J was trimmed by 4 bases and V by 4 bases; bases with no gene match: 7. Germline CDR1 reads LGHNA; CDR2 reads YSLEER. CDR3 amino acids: CASSPTQGENQPQHF. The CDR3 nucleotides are TGCGCCAGCAGCCCGACGCAGGGGGAGAATCAGCCCCAGCATTTT.

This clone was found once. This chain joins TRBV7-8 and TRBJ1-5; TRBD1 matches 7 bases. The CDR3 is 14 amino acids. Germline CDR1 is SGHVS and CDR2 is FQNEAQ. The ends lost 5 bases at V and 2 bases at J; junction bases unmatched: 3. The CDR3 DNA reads TGTGCCAGCAGCCTGGGGACAGGCAATCAGCCCCAGCATTTT. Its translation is CASSLGTGNQPQHF.

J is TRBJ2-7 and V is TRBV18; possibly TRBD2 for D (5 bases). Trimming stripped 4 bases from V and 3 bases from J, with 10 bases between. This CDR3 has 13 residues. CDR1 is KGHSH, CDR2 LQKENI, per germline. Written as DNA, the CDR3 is TGTGCCAGCTCACAAACCGGGATCTACGAGCAGTACTTC. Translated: CASSQTGIYEQYF.

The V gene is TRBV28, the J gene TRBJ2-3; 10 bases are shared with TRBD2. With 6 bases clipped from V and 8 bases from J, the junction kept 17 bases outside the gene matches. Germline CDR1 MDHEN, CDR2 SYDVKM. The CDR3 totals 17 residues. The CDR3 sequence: CASSTREREGQLGTQYF. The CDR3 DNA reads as TGTGCCAGCAGCACAAGGGAGCGGGAGGGTCAACTAGGTACGCAGTATTTT.

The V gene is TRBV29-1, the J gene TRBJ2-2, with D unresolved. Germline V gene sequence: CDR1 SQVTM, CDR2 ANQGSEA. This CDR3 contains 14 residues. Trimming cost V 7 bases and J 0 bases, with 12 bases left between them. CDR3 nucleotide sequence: TGCAGCGCCCCTGGGCAGACGAACACCGGGGAGCTGTTTTTT. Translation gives CSAPGQTNTGELFF.

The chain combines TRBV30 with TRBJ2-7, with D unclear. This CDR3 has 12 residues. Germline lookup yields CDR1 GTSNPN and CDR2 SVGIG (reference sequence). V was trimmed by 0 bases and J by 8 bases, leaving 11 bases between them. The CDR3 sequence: CAWSVRSTKQYF. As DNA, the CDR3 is TGTGCCTGGAGTGTACGTTCTACTAAGCAGTACTTC.

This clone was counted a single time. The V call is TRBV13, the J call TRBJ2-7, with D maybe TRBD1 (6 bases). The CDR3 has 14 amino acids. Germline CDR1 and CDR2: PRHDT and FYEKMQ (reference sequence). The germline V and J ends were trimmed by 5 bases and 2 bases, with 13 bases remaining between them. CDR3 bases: TGTGCCAGCAGCCTTGGACAGAACGCCTACGAGCAGTACTTC. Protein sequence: CASSLGQNAYEQYF. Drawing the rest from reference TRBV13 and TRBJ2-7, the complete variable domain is AAGVIQSPRHLIKEKRETATLKCYPIPRHDTVYWYQQGPGQDPQFLISFYEKMQSDKGSIPDRFSAQQFSDYHSELNMSSLELGDSALYFCASSLGQNAYEQYFGPGTRLTVT.

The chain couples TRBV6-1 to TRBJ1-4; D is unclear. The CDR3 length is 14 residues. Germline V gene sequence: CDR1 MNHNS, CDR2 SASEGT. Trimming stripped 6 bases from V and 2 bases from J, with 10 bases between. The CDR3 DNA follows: TGTGCCAGCAGCCTACGCACGACTAATGAAAAACTGTTTTTT. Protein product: CASSLRTTNEKLFF.

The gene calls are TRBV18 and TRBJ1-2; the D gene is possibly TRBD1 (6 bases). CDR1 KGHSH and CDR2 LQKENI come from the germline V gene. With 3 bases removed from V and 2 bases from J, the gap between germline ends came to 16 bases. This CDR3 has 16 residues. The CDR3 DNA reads TGTGCCAGCTCACCCCGGACAGTCATGCAGAACTATGGCTACACCTTC. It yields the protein CASSPRTVMQNYGYTF.

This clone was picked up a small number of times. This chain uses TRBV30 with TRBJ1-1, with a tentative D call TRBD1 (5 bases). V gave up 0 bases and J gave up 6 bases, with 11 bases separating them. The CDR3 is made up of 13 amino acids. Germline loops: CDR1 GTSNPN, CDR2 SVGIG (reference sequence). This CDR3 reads CAWSVLGGAEAFF. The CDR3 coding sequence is TGTGCCTGGAGTGTACTGGGGGGTGCTGAAGCTTTCTTT.

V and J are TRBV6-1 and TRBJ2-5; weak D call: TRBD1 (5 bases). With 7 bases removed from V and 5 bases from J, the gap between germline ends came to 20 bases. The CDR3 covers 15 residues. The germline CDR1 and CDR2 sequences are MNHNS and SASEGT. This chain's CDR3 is CASKGIGVRYETQYF. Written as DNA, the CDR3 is TGTGCCAGCAAAGGTATAGGGGTGAGGTACGAGACCCAGTACTTC.